This TCR beta chain was documented in a study of T cell repertoires in cytomegalovirus infection. Study overall: Shared public TCR beta signatures pointed to both CMV infection and a matching HLA type.

TCRdb used MiXCR to reprocess the reads, holding one entry per CDR3 protein. The repertoire holds about 330,000 distinct CDR3 sequences, with 9.5% as singletons. Trimming removed 0 bases from V and 0 bases from J, with 10 bases in between. Germline V CDR1 and CDR2: DFQATT, SNEGSKA (reference sequence). The CDR3 is made up of 15 amino acids. General study points: The ex vivo response showed dominance by HLA-C-restricted CMV-specific TCR beta clonotypes.

This clonotype was counted a few times. Its antigen is unknown. V usage is TRBV20-1 and J usage is TRBJ2-3; D gene ambiguous. The receptor was isolated from a human donor in good health (CMV status not recorded). Some clones in this sample may be carry-over from other donors' samples. The source material was PBMCs. This chain's CDR3 is CSARDMSPSTDTQYF. The CDR3 DNA follows: TGCAGTGCTAGAGATATGTCTCCAAGCACAGATACGCAGTATTTT.